This is a list of T cell receptor beta chains from one sample in a study of Ad26.COV2.S vaccination and SARS-CoV-2 variants. Profiled with immunoSEQ multiplex PCR; TCRdb holds only in-frame clones, not every one. The table lists about 680,000 clones, more than 80% of them singletons. The sequencing used peripheral blood, collected in a trial of Ad26.COV2.S vaccine versus placebo. Source of these receptors: a person aged 18 to 59 who received the Ad26.COV2.S COVID-19 vaccine or a placebo. Both conserved end residues are part of each CDR3. The order of the fields is clone size, D gene, V gene, J gene, CDR3 DNA, CDR3 protein. D genes are given only for firm matches. Clone sizes are given selectively: once, few, many, or a class where the clone is expanded.

few	-	TRBV6-4	TRBJ2-1	TGTGCCAGCAGTGAACGGTCCGACTACAATGAGCAGTTCTTC	CASSERSDYNEQFF
-	-	TRBV30	TRBJ1-5	TGTGCCTGGAGTGTACTAAATAGCAATCAGCCCCAGCATTTT	CAWSVLNSNQPQHF
once	-	TRBV7-2	TRBJ2-5	TGTGCCAGCAGCTTAGGAGGTCCGGGAGAGACCCAGTACTTC	CASSLGGPGETQYF
-	-	TRBV20-1	TRBJ2-1	TGCAGTGCTAGGATCGTCAATGAGCAGTTCTTC	CSARIVNEQFF
-	-	TRBV2	TRBJ2-7	TGTGCCAGCAGTGATAGCTACGAGCAGTACTTC	CASSDSYEQYF
-	-	TRBV30	TRBJ1-5	TGTGCCTGGAGTGTAGAACGGGGGGACAATCAGCCCCAGCATTTT	CAWSVERGDNQPQHF
-	TRBD1	TRBV11-3	TRBJ2-1	TGTGCCAGCAGCTCCAGACTGACAGGGGGGGATGAGCAGTTCTTC	CASSSRLTGGDEQFF
-	-	TRBV11-2	TRBJ2-1	TGTGCCAGCAGCTCCAACGTGGCGGAGCAGTTCTTC	CASSSNVAEQFF
-	TRBD2	TRBV7-2	TRBJ2-7	TGTGCCAGCAGCGGTCGGACTAGCGGGGAATACGAGCAGTACTTC	CASSGRTSGEYEQYF
-	-	TRBV7-8	TRBJ2-7	TGTGCCAGCAGCTTTGTTAGCGGGACAGCCGTTGAGCAGTACTTC	CASSFVSGTAVEQYF
-	-	TRBV14	TRBJ2-7	TGTGCCAGCAGCTTCCTGACAAGTGAGCAGTACTTC	CASSFLTSEQYF
-	-	TRBV27	TRBJ2-7	TGTGCCAGCGGTATACAGGGCCACTACGAGCAGTACTTC	CASGIQGHYEQYF
-	-	TRBV7-9	TRBJ2-1	TGTGCCAGCAGCCGGGGTCTCTACAATGAGCAGTTCTTC	CASSRGLYNEQFF
-	-	TRBV6-6	TRBJ2-7	TGTGCCAGCATGATCTCAACCCTCAGCTCCTACGAGCAGTACTTC	CASMISTLSSYEQYF
-	-	TRBV7-9	TRBJ1-2	TGTGCCAGCAGCTTAGCTCTTTCACCCCGAGGGGGCTACACCTTC	CASSLALSPRGGYTF
-	-	TRBV24-1	TRBJ2-3	TGTGCCACCAGTGGTCTAGCTGATACGCAGTATTTT	CATSGLADTQYF
-	TRBD1	TRBV7-2	TRBJ1-1	TGTGCCAGCAGCTTACAGGGGCAGGGGGACACTGAAGCTTTCTTT	CASSLQGQGDTEAFF
-	TRBD2	TRBV6-6	TRBJ2-7	TGTGCCAGCAGTTACTCTGCAGCGGGGACCTACGAGCAGTACTTC	CASSYSAAGTYEQYF
-	-	TRBV27	TRBJ1-1	TGTGCCAGCAGTTCCCTTCGGGGGGGTGAAGCTTTCTTT	CASSSLRGGEAFF
-	TRBD1	TRBV12-3/TRBV12-4	TRBJ1-1	TGTGCCAGCAGCAGACAGGGTACGAGTGAAGCTTTCTTT	CASSRQGTSEAFF
-	TRBD1	TRBV19	TRBJ1-1	TGTGCCAGTACCCGGACAGGGGGAAACACTGAAGCTTTCTTT	CASTRTGGNTEAFF
-	-	TRBV5-1	TRBJ2-3	TGCGCCAGCAAAGAGTCCCAACAAGATACGCAGTATTTT	CASKESQQDTQYF
-	TRBD2	TRBV4-3	TRBJ2-5	TGCGCCAGCAGACCACCCGGGACTAGGGCCGGGGCCCAGTACTTC	CASRPPGTRAGAQYF
-	-	TRBV7-6	TRBJ2-1	TGTGCCAGCAGCTTCGGAGGGGCGGTCTACAATGAGCAGTTCTTC	CASSFGGAVYNEQFF
-	-	TRBV9	TRBJ1-1	TGTGCCAGCAGCCCCAACTCCCTGAACACTGAAGCTTTCTTT	CASSPNSLNTEAFF
-	-	TRBV12-3/TRBV12-4	TRBJ1-5	TGTGCCAGCAGTTCAGCCAATCAGCCCCAGCATTTT	CASSSANQPQHF
-	TRBD1	TRBV2	TRBJ1-3	TGTGCCAGCAGTCTTGACAGGGGATCTGGAAACACCATATATTTT	CASSLDRGSGNTIYF
-	-	TRBV6-5	TRBJ2-7	TGTGCCAGCAGTTATACGGACAGTGCGGCCCAATACGAGCAGTACTTC	CASSYTDSAAQYEQYF
-	-	TRBV30	TRBJ1-5	TGTGCCTGGAGTGGGGACCGTAGCAATCAGCCCCAGCATTTT	CAWSGDRSNQPQHF
-	TRBD1	TRBV11-2	TRBJ2-2	TGTGCCAGCAGAGCCGGGACAGGGAACACCGGGGAGCTGTTTTTT	CASRAGTGNTGELFF
-	TRBD1	TRBV7-2	TRBJ2-1	TGTGCCAGCAGCCACCGGGACAGGGATGACAATGAGCAGTTCTTC	CASSHRDRDDNEQFF
-	TRBD2	TRBV30	TRBJ2-1	TGTGCCTGGATAGGTACTAGCGGGGCCTACAATGAGCAGTTCTTC	CAWIGTSGAYNEQFF
-	-	TRBV24-1	TRBJ1-5	TGTGCCACCAGTCCGGGGCCGAATCAGCCCCAGCATTTT	CATSPGPNQPQHF
-	-	TRBV19	TRBJ1-5	TGTGCCAGTAGTATTGGTCGGGGAATCAATCAGCCCCAGCATTTT	CASSIGRGINQPQHF
-	-	TRBV10-3	TRBJ2-1	TGTGCCATCAGCGGATTAGAGGGGAATGAGCAGTTCTTC	CAISGLEGNEQFF
few	-	TRBV2	TRBJ1-5	TGTGCCAGCAGTGAAGCGCTGGAGGGGAATCAGCCCCAGCATTTT	CASSEALEGNQPQHF
-	-	TRBV19	TRBJ1-2	TGTGCCAGTAGAGTTGGGCAGGGAGTAGATGGCTACACCTTC	CASRVGQGVDGYTF
-	-	TRBV10-3	TRBJ2-1	TGTGCCATCAGCCCCCCCTACAATGAGCAGTTCTTC	CAISPPYNEQFF
-	TRBD2	TRBV6-5	TRBJ2-5	TGTGCCAGCAGCCGGGGGGCTAGCGGGGGTGAGACCCAGTACTTC	CASSRGASGGETQYF
-	TRBD2	TRBV19	TRBJ2-2	TGTGCCAGTCGGCGGGGGTCAGGCGCGAACACCGGGGAGCTGTTTTTT	CASRRGSGANTGELFF
-	TRBD1	TRBV9	TRBJ2-1	TGTGCCAGTTCCAGGGGGTACAATGAGCAGTTCTTC	CASSRGYNEQFF
-	TRBD2	TRBV30	TRBJ2-7	TGTGCCTGGAGTGTCGGACTAGCGGGAGTCGACGAGCAGTACTTC	CAWSVGLAGVDEQYF
-	-	TRBV5-1	TRBJ1-1	TGCGCCAGCAGCTTCGCACCGAACACTGAAGCTTTCTTT	CASSFAPNTEAFF
-	-	TRBV29-1	TRBJ2-1	TGCAGCGTTCCGAATGAGGGGTACAATGAGCAGTTCTTC	CSVPNEGYNEQFF
-	-	TRBV7-9	TRBJ2-3	TGTGCCAGCAGCTTAGTGGGGGCTAAGGGCGCAGATACGCAGTATTTT	CASSLVGAKGADTQYF
-	TRBD2	TRBV5-6	TRBJ2-3	TGTGCCAGCAGCTTGGCGGGAGGTGGATCAGATACGCAGTATTTT	CASSLAGGGSDTQYF
-	TRBD1	TRBV9	TRBJ1-2	TGTGCCAGCAGCTCCACAGGGGTCCATGGCTACACCTTC	CASSSTGVHGYTF
-	TRBD1	TRBV19	TRBJ1-3	TGTGCCAGCCTCCAGGGGGCTGGAAACACCATATATTTT	CASLQGAGNTIYF
-	-	TRBV2	TRBJ2-2	TGTGCCAGCAATCGGGACTACACCGGGGAGCTGTTTTTT	CASNRDYTGELFF
-	-	TRBV30	TRBJ1-6	TGTGCCTGGAGTGTACGGTGGTCCTATAATTCACCCCTCCACTTT	CAWSVRWSYNSPLHF
-	-	TRBV7-9	TRBJ1-1	TGTGCCAGCAGCCAAGGGGACACTGAAGCTTTCTTT	CASSQGDTEAFF
-	TRBD2	TRBV18	TRBJ2-1	TGTGCCAGCTCACCCGGTGTGGGACTAGCGGATAATGAGCAGTTCTTC	CASSPGVGLADNEQFF
-	-	TRBV18	TRBJ1-6	TGTGCCAGCTCGCCCCAAGCAATCTCCTATAATTCACCCCTCCACTTT	CASSPQAISYNSPLHF
-	-	TRBV12-3/TRBV12-4	TRBJ1-1	TGTGCCAGCAGCCTCACAGGAAACCTGAAGGCTTTCTTT	CASSLTGNLKAFF
-	TRBD1	TRBV6-4	TRBJ2-2	TGTGCCAGCAGTGTCACTCCGGGACAGGGGAACACCGGGGAGCTGTTTTTT	CASSVTPGQGNTGELFF
-	-	TRBV6-5	TRBJ1-1	TGTGCCACCAGAAGAACCCAGAACACTGAAGCTTTCTTT	CATRRTQNTEAFF
-	-	TRBV6-5	TRBJ2-7	TGTGCCAGCAGTTACGTTTCACGAGGGGGGTACGAGCAGTACTTC	CASSYVSRGGYEQYF